This T cell receptor beta chain was documented in a study of cytomegalovirus exposure and HLA in healthy donors (dated by TCRdb to 2017 to 2019). Context from the whole study: In an earlier analysis of 587 of the donors, roughly 300 Gb of sequence data and just under 120 million unique TCR beta sequences from 150 million to 200 million T cells were reported. An early release that covered fewer than 750 HLA-typed donors contained approximately 320 gigabases of sequencing data and around 80 million unique TCR sequences. Among the approximately 400 genotyped donors, around 81% belonged to the genetic ancestry cluster associated with self-reported Caucasian donors. The study aimed to test whether signatures of past pathogen exposure could be identified by cataloging public T cell receptors. Using immunosequencing, the study profiled T cell repertoires from around 670 subjects and related those repertoires to cytomegalovirus serostatus. Along with the approximately 700-subject first cohort, a separate validation cohort of about 110 different subjects was used. To predict cytomegalovirus infection status, the study combined high-throughput TCR immunosequencing, statistical association of individual TCRs with disease status, and machine learning. A later analysis re-analyzed previously published TCR beta repertoires from several hundred donors and added high-resolution HLA genotyping to study TCR occurrence patterns. Rather than using new phenotypic data, the later analysis identified candidate immune exposures from TCR beta sequences and from how often those sequences occurred across donors. An earlier analysis of 587 of the donors used high-throughput TCR beta sequencing to judge whether each TCR beta V gene segment behaved as functional or pseudogenic. Donor age, sex, ethnicity and CMV serostatus were compiled together with the repertoire data. In a later genetic analysis, genome-wide SNP genotypes for about three fifths of the roughly 670 donors were used, and that subset was treated as a discovery cohort. Every discovery cohort repertoire had been produced on one sequencing platform. Both class I and class II loci were covered by HLA typing, at four-digit resolution. Typing coverage varied by locus: 629-630 donors for A, B, C, DRB1 and DQB1; approximately 520 for DQA1; approximately 610 for DPA1; roughly 450 for DPB1. Roughly 5 DR-DQ haplotypes were handled as single units for association and clustering, since linkage in the cohort was strong. On average, around 240,000 unique TCR beta nucleotide sequences were sequenced per donor among about 400 genotyped donors of the cohort, with roughly 20% of those sequences being non-productive.

The cohort was made up of roughly 670 healthy bone marrow donors. At the time of sampling, every cohort member was nominally healthy, though immune exposures that went unrecorded were likely present. The donor was CMV seropositive and was included in the group of some 290 seropositive cohort members. A peripheral blood sample was collected from each donor, and TCR beta sequencing was performed on peripheral blood mononuclear cells. Genomic DNA was extracted from the blood cell samples with the Qiagen DNeasy Blood Extraction Kit. The library was prepared using the immunoSEQ multiplex PCR assay. For the multiplex PCR, a mixture combining 60 forward primers for TCR Vbeta segments and 13 reverse primers for TCR Jbeta segments was used. Amplification of the CDR3 region of rearranged TCR beta genes was performed with a multiplex PCR assay on genomic DNA. The Illumina HiSeq System was used to sequence the amplified TCR beta libraries as 87-base-pair reads. Regarding the original processing steps: A later analysis counted approximately 76 million unique TCR beta chains across the 550 to 800 repertoires, and 9 million to 14 million of these chains were shared by at least two donors. Raw reads were error-corrected and collapsed into unique sequences with a nearest-neighbor algorithm that merged closely related sequences to remove PCR and sequencing errors. CDR3 sequences were aligned to IMGT reference sequences to assign V, D and J gene segments. For a sequence to be retained, at least a six-nucleotide match to both a V gene segment and a J gene segment was required. Rearrangements were classified as productive when the CDR3 lacked stop codons and remained in frame with V and J, and all other rearrangements were classified as non-productive. CDR3 was defined according to IMGT convention as the region running from the second conserved V-encoded cysteine to the conserved J-encoded phenylalanine. The earlier analysis of approximately 500 of the donors excluded sequences that lacked an unambiguous match to a single V gene segment. In an earlier analysis of some 590 of the donors, a V segment was called functional when productive rearrangements were above 56.7%, and segregating when the standard deviation between donors exceeded 5%. A statistical classification framework was developed to diagnose cytomegalovirus status using the catalog of TCR beta chain sequences. V and J gene assignment, in a later analysis, came from comparing TCR nucleotide sequences with IMGT/GENE-DB human TR gene sequences. A later analysis assigned CDR3 sequences and most-parsimonious VDJ recombination scenarios with the TCRdist pipeline. A later analysis defined each TCR beta chain by its CDR3 amino acid sequence plus V-gene family, and excluded reads lacking a unique V-gene family. In a later analysis, 500 to 650 highly shared, low-generation-probability nucleotide sequences were removed to address suspected cross-contamination and a sequencing artifact. A later analysis calculated a clonal expansion index for each public chain from normalized within-repertoire ranks of inferred template counts. In a later analysis, generation probabilities were computed with a VDJ recombination model fitted to out-of-frame rearrangements, and the resulting probabilities were checked against IGoR. Hypergeometric tests were used in a later analysis to score TCR-TCR, TCR-HLA and TCR-CMV co-occurrence, with a repertoire-size bias correction applied to the TCR pairs. In a later analysis, false discovery rates were estimated by permuting HLA or CMV assignments 20 times. A later analysis grouped co-occurring TCRs with DBSCAN, adding TCRdist sequence similarity when clustering within HLA-allele-positive subsets. Co-occurrence clustering excluded repertoires with fewer than 30,000 or more than 120,000 public chains, plus five with anomalous nucleotide sharing. TCRdb provides this immuneACCESS table in a form limited to in-frame rearrangements. Some clones are lacking; in checked studies, under half of them reflect an unresolved V gene, and why the rest are absent is not known. V, J and clone size are taken as reported in that table, and D and trimming were inferred from the DNA itself. The sample table records approximately 150,000 clones; over 70% of these occur just once. Around 7% of the sample is held by the ten biggest clonotypes.

Comments on this clone: Its antigen remains undetermined. The input lacks base qualities; no much larger clone sits a single base away.

Overall results and qualifications from the work: The sequencing pipeline was judged likely to have produced a cluster of highly shared sequence variants as a technical artifact. Some IMGT-functional V segments, including TRBV6-2 and TRBV6-3, could not be distinguished by the 87-base-pair reads and were therefore excluded. A further reported finding was that TCR beta sequences accurately predicted the HLA-A and HLA-B alleles for most subjects in the first cohort. Assigning TCR associations to individual alleles was difficult when HLA alleles, especially DR and DQ, strongly co-occurred. The earlier analysis of almost 600 of the donors excluded 15 to 20 rarely observed V segments, including chromosome 9 orphons, because counts were too low. Specific HLA alleles were associated with over 15,000 TCR beta sequences at a false discovery rate of 0.05 in a later analysis. In an earlier analysis of over 550 of the donors, most TCR beta V segments were observed in productive rearrangements about 87% or about 30% of the time, broadly matching IMGT annotations. Cytomegalovirus status was reported to be diagnosed by the classifier with high specificity and sensitivity in both the original and validation cohorts. The authors suggested that the approach could potentially be generalized to other disease states and immunological phenotypes. This cohort had only TCR beta chains sequenced, and the lack of alpha or paired-chain data limited which features could be detected. Because HLA typing was missing for some donors at each locus, association tests included only the typed subset. In a later analysis, most CMV-associated TCR beta chains were found to appear HLA-restricted, with HLA associations seemingly driven largely by CMV exposure. A few of the identified cytomegalovirus-associated TCR beta chains were confirmed in vitro to be specific for cytomegalovirus antigens. According to a later analysis, TCR association rates differed among HLA loci, with DRB1 alleles showing the most associated TCRs and HLA-C alleles showing the fewest. Most TCR sequences were seen in very few donors, while some public TCRs were found in many individuals. In a later analysis, HLA-associated TCR beta chains were found to be more clonally expanded and to have lower generation probabilities than equally common non-associated chains. In the study, 150 to 200 TCR beta chains were listed as associated with cytomegalovirus. A later genetic analysis associated a missense DCLRE1C variant with V-gene and J-gene trimming of TCR beta chains, and an independent cohort replicated the association. Roughly uniform sequencing depth across donors was assumed in presence/absence analyses, although this assumption may not hold. In a later genetic analysis, fewer N-insertions in productive TCRs were reported among donors in an Asian-associated ancestry cluster than the approximately 710-donor mean. Linkage disequilibrium might explain the correlated functional status among segregating V segments, but an unknown experimental factor could not be ruled out. A later analysis reported that several top co-occurrence clusters appeared linked to parvovirus B19, influenza, CMV and Epstein-Barr virus. Immune exposure information for the cohort was limited to CMV serostatus.

The cysteine opens and the phenylalanine closes a CDR3 of 11 amino acids. Kept here is only the CDR3 DNA, which spans 33 bases and is read in frame from base 1. Based on the germline V gene (reference sequence), the CDR1 and CDR2 sequences are GTSNPN and SVGIG. This clonotype originated in a male donor in good health and CMV-seropositive. The sequenced material came from PBMCs. Recombination linked TRBV30 to TRBJ1-2, and 9 junctional nucleotides match TRBD1. The CDR3 sequence is CARDRADGYTF. The nucleotide sequence is given as TGTGCGAGGGACAGGGCGGATGGCTACACCTTC.